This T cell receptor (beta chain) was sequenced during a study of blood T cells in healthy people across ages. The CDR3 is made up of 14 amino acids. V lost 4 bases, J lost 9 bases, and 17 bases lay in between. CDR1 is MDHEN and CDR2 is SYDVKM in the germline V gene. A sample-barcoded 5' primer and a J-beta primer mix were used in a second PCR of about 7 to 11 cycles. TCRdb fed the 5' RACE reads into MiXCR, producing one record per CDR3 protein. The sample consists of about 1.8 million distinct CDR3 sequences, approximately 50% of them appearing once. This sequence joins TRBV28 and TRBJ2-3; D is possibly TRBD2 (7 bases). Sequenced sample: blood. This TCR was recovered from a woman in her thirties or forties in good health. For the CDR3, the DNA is TGTGCCAGCAGTTCCAGACGGAGGGGGGGAACGCAGTATTTT. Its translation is CASSSRRRGGTQYF.